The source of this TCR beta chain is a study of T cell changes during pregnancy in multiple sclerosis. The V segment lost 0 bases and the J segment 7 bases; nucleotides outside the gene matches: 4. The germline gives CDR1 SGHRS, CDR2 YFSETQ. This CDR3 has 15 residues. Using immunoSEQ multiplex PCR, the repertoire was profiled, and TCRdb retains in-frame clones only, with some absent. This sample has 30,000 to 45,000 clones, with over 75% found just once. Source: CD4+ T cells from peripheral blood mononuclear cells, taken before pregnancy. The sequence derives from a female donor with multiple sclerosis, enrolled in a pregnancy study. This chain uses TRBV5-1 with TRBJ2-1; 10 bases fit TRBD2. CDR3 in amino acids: CASSLAGGLANEQFF. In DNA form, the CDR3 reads TGCGCCAGCAGCTTGGCCGGGGGACTAGCGAATGAGCAGTTCTTC.